These T cell receptor beta chains were read from a single sample in a study of Tregs in tolerant kidney transplant recipients. Their cognate antigens are unknown. Profiling relied on immunoSEQ multiplex PCR, and the TCRdb table lists in-frame clones only, not all of them. The data show about 15,000 clones, over 40% seen once. The sequences come from CD4+ T cells from blood cultured with allogeneic cells, collected before the transplant. These receptors were taken from a human patient who received a combined kidney and bone marrow transplant. CDR3s include the opening cysteine and the closing phenylalanine or tryptophan. A D gene is named only where the DNA matches it firmly. Clone size is shown for a subset of rows, as once, few, many or a class of expanded clone.

CDR3,DNA,J,size,D,V
CASSQPDKRNNEQFF,TGTGCCAGCAGCCAGCCGGACAAAAGGAACAATGAGCAGTTCTTC,TRBJ2-1,.,.,TRBV4-2
CASSTRGQGRGNTIYF,TGTGCCAGTAGTACCCGTGGACAGGGTCGGGGAAACACCATATATTTT,TRBJ1-3,few,TRBD1,TRBV19
CASSLVGGVNTGELFF,TGTGCCAGCAGCTTGGTAGGGGGAGTGAACACCGGGGAGCTGTTTTTT,TRBJ2-2,few,.,TRBV7-9
CASRNDRAQETQYF,TGCGCCAGCAGGAATGACAGGGCCCAGGAGACCCAGTACTTC,TRBJ2-5,.,TRBD1,TRBV5-1
CASSSGQAAYGYTF,TGTGCCAGCAGTTCCGGACAGGCCGCCTATGGCTACACCTTC,TRBJ1-2,.,TRBD1,TRBV27
CASNHAGGRAGTDTQYF,TGTGCCAGCAACCACGCGGGAGGGCGGGCCGGCACAGATACGCAGTATTTT,TRBJ2-3,.,TRBD2,TRBV19
CASSLMGQGGDEQYF,TGTGCCAGCAGCTTAATGGGACAGGGGGGAGACGAGCAGTACTTC,TRBJ2-7,few,TRBD1,TRBV7-2
CASSSPEGASDSPLHF,TGTGCCAGCAGCTCACCGGAGGGTGCTTCCGATTCACCCCTCCACTTT,TRBJ1-6,.,.,TRBV9
CASSSRQDSYEQYF,TGTGCCAGCAGCTCCAGACAGGACTCCTACGAGCAGTACTTC,TRBJ2-7,.,.,TRBV9
CASSPGQGLLAKNIQYF,TGTGCCAGCAGCCCCGGACAGGGGTTACTAGCCAAAAACATTCAGTACTTC,TRBJ2-4,few,TRBD1,TRBV5-4
CASSRTTGYTEAFF,TGTGCCAGCAGTCGTACGACAGGTTACACTGAAGCTTTCTTT,TRBJ1-1,.,.,TRBV28
CASSLEAGGYEQYF,TGTGCCAGCAGCTTGGAAGCGGGAGGATACGAGCAGTACTTC,TRBJ2-7,.,TRBD2,TRBV11-2
CASSQDRLYGYTF,TGCGCCAGCAGCCAAGACCGACTCTATGGCTACACCTTC,TRBJ1-2,.,.,TRBV5-4
CASSLRRSGYTF,TGTGCCAGCAGCTTAAGGAGGAGTGGCTACACCTTC,TRBJ1-2,.,.,TRBV11-2
CAWAITRYNSPLHF,TGTGCCTGGGCCATTACCCGCTATAATTCCCCCCTCCACTTT,TRBJ1-6,few,.,TRBV30
CASRYTSGRAGDTQYF,TGTGCCAGCAGGTACACTAGCGGGAGGGCCGGGGATACGCAGTATTTT,TRBJ2-3,.,TRBD2,TRBV6-5
CASSKYTGEDTQYF,TGTGCCAGCAGTAAATACACAGGGGAAGATACGCAGTATTTT,TRBJ2-3,few,TRBD1,TRBV6-5
CASSSDRADEQFF,TGTGCCAGCAGCTCGGACAGGGCCGATGAGCAGTTCTTC,TRBJ2-1,medium-sized,TRBD1,TRBV5-4
CAISDTGGREKLFF,TGTGCCATCAGTGACACAGGGGGTCGAGAAAAACTGTTTTTT,TRBJ1-4,once,TRBD1,TRBV10-3
CASSGTGTREEKLFF,TGCGCCAGCAGCGGAACCGGGACCCGGGAGGAAAAACTGTTTTTT,TRBJ1-4,few,.,TRBV5-1
CASRRQGADGYTF,TGTGCCAGCAGGAGACAGGGGGCAGATGGCTACACCTTC,TRBJ1-2,.,TRBD1,TRBV6-5
CASSRGSSYNSPLHF,TGTGCCAGCAGCCGCGGAAGCTCCTATAATTCACCCCTCCACTTT,TRBJ1-6,.,.,TRBV2
CASSLRDTLGEQYF,TGCGCCAGCAGCCTCCGGGACACACTGGGGGAGCAGTACTTC,TRBJ2-7,.,.,TRBV4-1
CASSLGLAKDEQFF,TGTGCCAGCAGCCTGGGACTAGCGAAGGATGAGCAGTTCTTC,TRBJ2-1,.,TRBD2,TRBV5-4
CASSLKATSSSTDTQYF,TGTGCCAGCAGCTTAAAGGCAACTAGCAGTAGCACAGATACGCAGTATTTT,TRBJ2-3,.,.,TRBV7-9
CSDGDRNIQYF,TGCAGTGACGGGGACAGAAACATTCAGTACTTC,TRBJ2-4,few,TRBD1,TRBV20-1
CASSLGRNSPLHF,TGTGCCAGCAGCTTGGGCAGGAATTCCCCCCTCCACTTT,TRBJ1-6,.,.,TRBV7-3
CASTRGWGPDTQYF,TGTGCCAGCACCCGTGGGTGGGGGCCAGATACGCAGTATTTT,TRBJ2-3,.,.,TRBV5-6
CASSLVRLARENIQYF,TGTGCCAGCAGCTTAGTAAGACTAGCCCGGGAAAACATTCAGTACTTC,TRBJ2-4,few,TRBD2,TRBV11-2
CASSQEGETATNEKLFF,TGTGCCAGCAGCCAAGAAGGGGAAACAGCAACTAATGAAAAACTGTTTTTT,TRBJ1-4,few,.,TRBV4-2
CASSFLGRGREEQYF,TGTGCCAGCAGTTTTCTGGGCAGGGGGCGCGAAGAGCAGTACTTC,TRBJ2-7,.,TRBD1,TRBV28
CASSAGQGARGYTF,TGTGCCAGCAGCGCGGGACAGGGGGCACGTGGCTACACCTTC,TRBJ1-2,.,TRBD1,TRBV5-5
CASSLDAGEIYEQYF,TGCGCCAGCAGCTTGGATGCAGGTGAAATCTACGAGCAGTACTTC,TRBJ2-7,.,.,TRBV5-1
CASSLRGFDSPLHF,TGTGCCAGCAGCTTGAGAGGGTTCGATTCACCCCTCCACTTT,TRBJ1-6,.,.,TRBV5-4
CASSVVDSANSPLHF,TGTGCCAGCAGCGTAGTCGATTCTGCTAATTCCCCCCTCCACTTT,TRBJ1-6,.,.,TRBV9
CASSQVLQDYEQYF,TGCGCCAGCAGCCAAGTACTCCAGGACTACGAGCAGTACTTC,TRBJ2-7,.,.,TRBV4-1
CAWTRGLSRETQYF,TGTGCCTGGACCCGGGGACTATCCAGGGAGACCCAGTACTTC,TRBJ2-5,.,TRBD2,TRBV30
CASSPSRGWGAFF,TGTGCCAGCAGCCCCTCCAGGGGCTGGGGAGCTTTCTTT,TRBJ1-1,.,.,TRBV6-5
CASSSDRGTGELFF,TGTGCCAGCAGCTCCGACAGGGGCACCGGGGAGCTGTTTTTT,TRBJ2-2,.,TRBD1,TRBV5-4